The 24 T cell receptor beta chains in this list originate from one sample, sequenced in a study of neurological immune-mediated disorders. TCRdb analysed the 5' RACE reads with MiXCR anew, one entry per CDR3 protein. The sample has tens of thousands of distinct CDR3 sequences, roughly 14% seen once. The sample consisted of PBMCs. The origin of the receptors is a woman in her fifties or sixties with HTLV-1-associated myelopathy (HAM/TSP).

There are many counts of this clonotype. V gene TRBV6-5 combines with J gene TRBJ2-1, with D tentatively TRBD1 or TRBD2 (5 bases each). V lost 6 bases, J lost 7 bases, and 16 bases lay in between. The CDR3 is 14 amino acids. Germline CDR1 and CDR2: MNHEY and SVGAGI. The CDR3 sequence: CASSPSGWGNEQFF. The CDR3 nucleotides read TGTGCCAGCAGCCCCAGCGGTTGGGGGAATGAGCAGTTCTTC.

This clonotype was observed at least ten times. The V call is TRBV27, the J call TRBJ1-1; 9 nucleotides align to TRBD1. The V gene's germline CDR1 is MNHEY and CDR2 SMNVEV (reference sequence). The V and J ends lost 2 bases and 3 bases, in that order; junction bases with no gene match: 4. This CDR3 comprises 15 residues. CDR3 bases: TGTGCCAGCAGTTTACAAGGACAGGGGTACACTGAAGCTTTCTTT. It codes for CASSLQGQGYTEAFF.

In this sample, this clonotype turned up many times. The chain is built from TRBV6-2 or TRBV6-3 and TRBJ2-5; D is uncertain. Between the trimmed V and J ends, which lost 0 bases and 2 bases, there was a span of 1 base. Looked up from germline, CDR1 is MNHEY and CDR2 is SVGEGT. The CDR3 spans 12 residues. In DNA form, the CDR3 reads TGTGCCAGCAGTTACTCTCAAGAGACCCAGTACTTC. Translation gives CASSYSQETQYF.

This clonotype turned up a few times. The rearrangement uses TRBV6-5 and TRBJ1-2, with a weak D call TRBD1 (5 bases). Trimming stripped 8 bases from V and 4 bases from J, with 20 bases between. Germline CDR1 reads MNHEY; CDR2 reads SVGAGI. The length of the CDR3 is 15 residues. CDR3 DNA: TGTGCCAGCGCCCCGAGAGGGGTTACTGTCTATGGCTACACCTTC. Its protein product is CASAPRGVTVYGYTF.

This clonotype was recorded many times. The V call is TRBV2, the J call TRBJ1-1, with 9 positions matching TRBD1. Germline CDR1 SNHLY, CDR2 FYNNEI. The CDR3 has 16 amino acids. After removal of 5 bases from V and 0 bases from J, the junction contained 7 bases not matched to a gene. This CDR3 is CASSSGTGNLNTEAFF. The CDR3 DNA reads TGTGCCAGCAGTTCCGGGACAGGGAATTTGAACACTGAAGCTTTCTTT.

This clonotype was detected many times. The V and J genes are TRBV7-2 and TRBJ1-3, with D unclear. CDR3 length: 15 amino acids. V lost 5 bases, J lost 0 bases, and 11 bases lay in between. In germline, CDR1 is SGHTA, CDR2 FQGNSA. CDR3 sequence (DNA): TGTGCCAGCAGCCCCGGAGTGAGCTCTGGAAACACCATATATTTT. Translation: CASSPGVSSGNTIYF.

This clonotype was seen many times. The CDR3 region is CASSEQGSENTIYF. The CDR3 DNA sequence: TGTGCCAGCAGCGAACAGGGTTCGGAAAACACCATATATTTT. This chain joins TRBV9 and TRBJ1-3, with D perhaps TRBD1 (6 bases). Germline lookup yields CDR1 SGDLS and CDR2 YYNGEE. Trimming left V 3 bases short and J 6 bases short, with 13 bases between. The CDR3 length is 14 residues.

CDR3 residues: CSARGGAPEETQYF. CDR3 sequence (DNA): TGCAGTGCTAGAGGCGGAGCACCGGAAGAGACCCAGTACTTC. The V call is TRBV20-1, the J call TRBJ2-5; no reliable D call. V lost 1 base to trimming and J lost 3 bases, with 12 bases between them. This CDR3 has 14 amino acids. Per germline, CDR1 DFQATT and CDR2 SNEGSKA (reference sequence).

As for this clonotype: One end of the junction varies from germline; a read error may be responsible. This rearrangement joins TRBV12-3 or TRBV12-4 to TRBJ1-1; maybe TRBD1 (5 bases). The CDR3 runs to 14 residues. CDR3 in amino acids: CANSTSGGDTEAFF. DNA for the CDR3: TGTGCCAACAGTACCTCCGGGGGGGACACTGAAGCTTTCTTT.

In its sample, this clonotype was seen many times. The chain uses TRBV10-3 and TRBJ2-6; D remains ambiguous. The CDR3 has 16 amino acids. Deletions cut 5 bases from V and 4 bases from J, with 15 bases between. Germline CDR1 ENHRY, CDR2 SYGVKD. The CDR3 spells CAISSDIPTGANVLTF. Here the CDR3 DNA reads TGTGCCATCAGTTCAGACATACCTACGGGGGCCAACGTCCTGACTTTC.

The chain has TRBV20-1 and TRBJ2-1, with 7 bases matching TRBD1. Germline trimming cut 0 bases from V and 7 bases from J; bases unmatched to any gene: 3. The CDR3 contains 13 residues. CDR1 and CDR2 (germline): DFQATT, SNEGSKA (reference sequence). This CDR3 reads CSARDRQGNEQFF. The CDR3 region has the DNA TGCAGTGCTAGAGATAGACAGGGAAATGAGCAGTTCTTC.

This clonotype was seen at least ten times. The CDR3 region has the DNA TGTGCCAGCAGCGTAGGGGGGGATCCCTGGCCCCAGCATTTT. This sequence encodes CASSVGGDPWPQHF. The chain couples TRBV9 to TRBJ1-5; maybe TRBD1 (5 bases). V was shortened by 0 bases and J by 9 bases, with 13 bases between the two germline ends. Germline CDR1 SGDLS, CDR2 YYNGEE. This CDR3 is built from 14 residues.

The table lists this clonotype with many counts. The chain has TRBV5-5 and TRBJ2-2; no clear D gene. Trimming took 2 bases from V and 3 from J, leaving 14 bases between them. Germline lookup yields CDR1 SGHKS and CDR2 YYEKEE (reference sequence). CDR3 length equals 16 residues. As DNA, the CDR3 is TGTGCCAGCAGCTTTAGGGCCGCCGGGTACACCGGGGAGCTGTTTTTT. Protein product: CASSFRAAGYTGELFF.

In the case of this clonotype: The conserved final phenylalanine or tryptophan is absent from the CDR3, which likely points to a read error. The DNA is left out, because the CDR3 cannot be placed on it with certainty; the CDR3 is given as TCRdb lists it. The rearrangement links TRBV20-1 to TRBJ2-7; the D segment call TRBD2 is taken from the table without a DNA check. The V gene's germline CDR1 is DFQATT and CDR2 SNEGSKA (reference sequence). A total of 15 residues make up the CDR3, ends included. CDR3: CSASPRLASSYELYL.

This clonotype was counted at least ten times. The chain combines TRBV10-3 with TRBJ2-7; a weak D match, TRBD1 (6 bases). The CDR3 is made up of 15 amino acids. From germline, CDR1 is ENHRY and CDR2 SYGVKD. With 1 base removed from V and 3 bases from J, the gap between germline ends came to 13 bases. DNA of the CDR3: TGTGCCATCAGTGAGTATCGGGACACAAGCTACGAGCAGTACTTC. Amino acids: CAISEYRDTSYEQYF.

This clonotype was observed at least ten times. The J gene is TRBJ2-7, the V gene TRBV10-3, with D maybe TRBD2 (5 bases). There are 14 residues in the CDR3. Trimming took off 11 bases at V and 3 bases at J, with 20 bases between the two ends. CDR1 is ENHRY and CDR2 is SYGVKD in the germline V gene. DNA for the CDR3: TGTGCCCCCCAAGGCCGGGAAGTCGGCTACGAGCAGTACGTC. This encodes CAPQGREVGYEQYV.

This clonotype came up many times. The limits of the CDR3 on the DNA are not certain, so only TCRdb's listed CDR3 is given. The J gene is TRBJ1-1, the V gene TRBV5-5; TRBD1 is taken as the D call from the table, unchecked against the DNA. Inclusive of both ends, the CDR3 amounts to 14 amino acids. Germline loops: CDR1 SGHKS, CDR2 YYEKEE (reference sequence). The CDR3 protein is CASNFGPGGTEAFF.

This clonotype was recorded many times. A read error may explain this, as a much larger clone is one base away. The chain employs TRBV7-2 and TRBJ1-4, with D uncertain. Germline V lookup: CDR1 SGHTA, CDR2 FQGNSA. The V end was cut by 5 bases, the J end by 6 bases, with 10 bases between. This CDR3 region has 13 residues. This CDR3 reads CASSQSGYEKLFF. In DNA form, the CDR3 reads TGTGCCAGCAGCCAATCGGGATATGAAAAACTGTTTTTT.

In its sample, this clonotype was seen many times. V and J are TRBV9 and TRBJ1-1; no clear D. This CDR3 region has 16 residues. Trimming stripped 3 bases from V and 2 bases from J, with 17 bases between. Looked up from germline, CDR1 is SGDLS and CDR2 is YYNGEE. DNA of the CDR3: TGTGCCAGCAGCGCGACGCTAAGCGCCTTAAACACTGAAGCTTTCTTT. It is translated as CASSATLSALNTEAFF.

This clonotype occurred many times. The rearrangement joins TRBV4-3 to TRBJ2-1; D may be TRBD2 (5 bases). The CDR3 length is 15 residues. Trimming took off 0 bases at V and 1 base at J, with 7 bases between the two ends. Germline V CDR1 and CDR2: LGHNA, YSLEER. The CDR3 loop reads CASSQDTGSYNEQFF. The CDR3 region has the DNA TGCGCCAGCAGCCAAGACACGGGGTCCTACAATGAGCAGTTCTTC.

This clonotype was seen at least ten times. The gene calls are TRBV20-1 and TRBJ1-1; tentative D call: TRBD1 (6 bases). This CDR3 is built from 13 residues. The V and J ends lost 5 bases and 1 base respectively, with 11 bases between them. Germline V lookup: CDR1 DFQATT, CDR2 SNEGSKA (reference sequence). The CDR3 region is CSAQGGWNTEAFF. The CDR3, as DNA: TGCAGTGCTCAAGGGGGGTGGAACACTGAAGCTTTCTTT.

The chain joins TRBV5-1 to TRBJ1-1; D unclear. Germline V gene data show CDR1 as SGHRS and CDR2 as YFSETQ. CDR3 length equals 13 residues. V gave up 4 bases and J gave up 4 bases, with 11 bases separating them. In DNA form, the CDR3 reads TGCGCCAGCAGCCAGCTCGGGATCACTGAAGCTTTCTTT. Its protein is CASSQLGITEAFF.

The chain combines TRBV5-1 with TRBJ2-2, with TRBD1 matching over 7 bases. Germline CDR1 SGHRS, CDR2 YFSETQ. V lost 6 bases, J lost 1 base, and 15 bases stayed unmatched. The CDR3 runs to 18 residues. The CDR3, as DNA: TGCGCCAGCACCCATTTGACAGGGTTTAGGAAGAACACCGGGGAGCTGTTTTTT. Encoded protein: CASTHLTGFRKNTGELFF.

This clonotype was recorded at least ten times. This chain links TRBV29-1 with TRBJ1-4; no definite D call. The V gene lost 3 bases and the J gene lost 0 bases, with 11 bases spanning the gap. Germline V gives CDR1 SQVTM, CDR2 ANQGSEA. This CDR3 is built from 15 residues. The DNA of the CDR3 is TGCAGCGTTGAGGGTAGCCATGCAACTAATGAAAAACTGTTTTTT. This codes for CSVEGSHATNEKLFF.